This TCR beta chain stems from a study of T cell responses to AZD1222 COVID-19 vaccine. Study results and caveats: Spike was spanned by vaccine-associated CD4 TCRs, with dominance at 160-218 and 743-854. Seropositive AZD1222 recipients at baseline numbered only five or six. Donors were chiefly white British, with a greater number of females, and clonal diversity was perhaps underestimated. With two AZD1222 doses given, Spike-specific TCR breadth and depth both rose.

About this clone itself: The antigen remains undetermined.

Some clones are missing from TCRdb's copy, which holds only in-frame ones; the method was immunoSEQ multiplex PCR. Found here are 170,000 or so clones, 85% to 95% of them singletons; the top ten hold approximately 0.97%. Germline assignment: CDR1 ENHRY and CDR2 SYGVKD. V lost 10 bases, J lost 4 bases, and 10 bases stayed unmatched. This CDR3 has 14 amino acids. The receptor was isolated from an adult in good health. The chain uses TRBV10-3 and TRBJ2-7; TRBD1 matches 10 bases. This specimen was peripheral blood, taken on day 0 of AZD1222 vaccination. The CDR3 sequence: CATKGQGIVYEQYF. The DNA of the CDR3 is TGTGCCACGAAGGGACAGGGGATTGTTTACGAGCAGTACTTC.